Each of the 25 T cell receptor beta chains below was sequenced from the same sample in a study of CD8 T cells in Susac syndrome (dated by TCRdb to between 2017 and 2020). Libraries were built with the immunoSEQ multiplex PCR assay. RNA was extracted with the RNeasy kit and roughly 0.45 to 1 ug was reverse transcribed using random hexamers. TCRdb's own reprocessing of the public reads used fastp at Q25 and MiXCR and kept productive beta chains. Rows matching on CDR3 protein sequence are summarized as one entry with the most common DNA and genes. Present in this sample are approximately 300,000 distinct CDR3 sequences, 75% to 85% of which were seen just once. The top ten clonotypes cover 0.21% of the sample. Sequencing used CD8+ T cells from PBMCs. Receptors were obtained from a human donor with multiple sclerosis.

The chain recombines TRBV5-6 with TRBJ1-2; 8 bases are shared with TRBD1. This CDR3 region has 16 residues. Looked up from germline, CDR1 is SGHDT and CDR2 is YYEEEE. V trimming: 3 bases; J trimming: 4 bases; junction bases outside the gene matches: 11. The CDR3, as DNA: TGTGCCAGCAGCTACCCTTCAGGGGGCTTAGGCTATGGCTACACCTTC. Amino acids: CASSYPSGGLGYGYTF.

This rearrangement joins TRBV29-1 to TRBJ2-1, with TRBD2 as a possible D gene (5 bases). Germline V gene lookup returns CDR1 SQVTM and CDR2 ANQGSEA. CDR3 length equals 14 residues. Deletions cut 7 bases from V and 2 bases from J, with 15 bases between. CDR3 nucleotide sequence: TGCAGCGCCATCCTCGACGGGACCTACAATGAGCAGTTCTTC. This encodes CSAILDGTYNEQFF.

The chain has TRBV6-1 and TRBJ2-4; 7 nucleotides match TRBD1. With V trimmed by 6 bases and J by 7 bases, 6 bases remained unmatched. Looked up from germline, CDR1 is MNHNS and CDR2 is SASEGT. The CDR3 has 13 amino acids. In DNA form, the CDR3 reads TGTGCCAGCAGCCTTCAGGGGGTGAACATTCAGTACTTC. Its protein product is CASSLQGVNIQYF.

The genes are TRBV28 and TRBJ2-2; the D call may be TRBD1 or TRBD2 (5 bases each). Germline values: CDR1 MDHEN, CDR2 SYDVKM. Trimming removed 8 bases from V and 6 bases from J, with 13 bases in between. There are 13 residues in the CDR3. The CDR3 here is CASPQRDAGELFF. In DNA form, the CDR3 reads TGTGCCAGCCCCCAGAGGGACGCCGGGGAGCTGTTTTTT.

The CDR3: CASRLTGPNSRELFF. For the CDR3, the DNA is TGTGCCAGCAGGTTAACAGGGCCGAACAGCCGGGAGCTGTTTTTT. V usage is TRBV5-6 and J usage is TRBJ2-2, with D maybe TRBD1 (6 bases). CDR1 is SGHDT and CDR2 is YYEEEE in the germline V gene. Trimming removed 5 bases from V and 9 bases from J, with 20 bases in between. This CDR3 has 15 residues.

The chain recombines TRBV15 with TRBJ2-1; D gene unclear. Germline V gene data show CDR1 as LNHNV and CDR2 as YYDKDF (reference sequence). The V gene lost 0 bases and the J gene lost 5 bases, with 11 bases spanning the gap. There are 15 residues in the CDR3. The CDR3 here is CATSRDGNSNNEQFF. The CDR3 DNA sequence: TGTGCCACCAGCAGAGATGGGAACAGCAACAATGAGCAGTTCTTC.

The CDR3 nucleotides are TGTGCCAGCAGCTTACCAGAGAGCTCCTACGAGCAGTACTTC. Translated, it gives CASSLPESSYEQYF. The chain has TRBV7-9 and TRBJ2-7; D is unclear. The CDR3 spans 14 residues. Trimming shortened V by 2 bases and J by 0 bases, and 8 bases separated the two germline ends. The V gene's germline CDR1 is SEHNR and CDR2 FQNEAQ (reference sequence).

This chain joins TRBV12-3 or TRBV12-4 and TRBJ2-7; D not certain. The CDR3 length is 13 residues. Trimming removed 6 bases from V and 1 base from J, with 10 bases in between. The CDR3 sequence is CASRADGSYEQYF. CDR3 sequence (DNA): TGTGCCAGCAGGGCAGACGGTTCCTACGAGCAGTACTTC.

The chain uses TRBV27 and TRBJ2-1, with D maybe TRBD2 (6 bases). The CDR3 is 16 residues long. CDR1 and CDR2 (germline): MNHEY, SMNVEV (reference sequence). Trimming pared 8 bases from V and 3 bases from J, leaving 20 bases between. The CDR3 sequence: CASSPMTGVLYNEQFF. CDR3 nucleotides: TGTGCCAGCTCCCCAATGACGGGAGTCCTCTACAATGAGCAGTTCTTC.

The chain combines TRBV20-1 with TRBJ2-3; 8 positions match TRBD1. Germline CDR1 reads DFQATT; CDR2 reads SNEGSKA (reference sequence). V was pared by 3 bases and J by 0 bases, with 2 bases of the junction left unmatched. The CDR3 sequence is 14 residues long. CDR3: CSASDRGSTDTQYF. CDR3 DNA: TGCAGTGCTAGTGACAGGGGTAGCACAGATACGCAGTATTTT.

V gene TRBV25-1 combines with J gene TRBJ2-7; D might be TRBD1 (6 bases). The CDR3 is 12 amino acids. Germline V gene lookup returns CDR1 MGHDK and CDR2 SYGVNS. Trimming shortened V by 4 bases and J by 7 bases, and 11 bases separated the two germline ends. The CDR3 protein is CASSVQGWEQYF. DNA of the CDR3: TGTGCCAGCAGTGTACAGGGTTGGGAGCAGTACTTC.

This clonotype was detected once. This sequence joins TRBV25-1 and TRBJ2-7; 9 bases are a match to TRBD2. This CDR3 comprises 15 residues. Trimming took 6 bases from V and 6 from J; bases not matched to a gene: 12. In germline, CDR1 is MGHDK, CDR2 SYGVNS. The CDR3 here is CASSRPGLAVSEQYF. DNA of the CDR3: TGTGCCAGCAGCAGGCCGGGACTAGCTGTCTCCGAGCAGTACTTC.

The rearrangement joins TRBV4-3 to TRBJ2-1, with D possibly TRBD1 on 5 matching bases. CDR3 length: 16 residues. V dropped 0 bases and J dropped 1 base, with 10 bases sitting between them. Looked up from germline, CDR1 is LGHNA and CDR2 is YSLEER. This CDR3 is CASSQDVAGSYNEQFF. The DNA of the CDR3 is TGCGCCAGCAGCCAAGACGTGGCAGGGTCCTACAATGAGCAGTTCTTC.

The V gene is TRBV7-9, the J gene TRBJ2-5, with a weak D call TRBD1 (6 bases). Looked up from germline, CDR1 is SEHNR and CDR2 is FQNEAQ (reference sequence). Trimming took 6 bases from V and 4 from J, leaving 27 bases between them. CDR3 length equals 18 residues. CDR3 nucleotides: TGTGCCAGCAGTCCTAGTAGGTCCCAGGGGTCGAACATAGAGACCCAGTACTTC. Protein sequence: CASSPSRSQGSNIETQYF.

This clonotype was seen only once. The chain couples TRBV5-4 to TRBJ2-7, with 12 bases lining up with TRBD1. After removal of 3 bases from V and 3 bases from J, the junction contained 4 bases not matched to a gene. The CDR3 covers 15 residues. Germline CDR1 is SGHNT and CDR2 is YYREEE (reference sequence). The CDR3 bases are TGTGCCAGCAGCTGGGACAGGGGGCGCTTCTACGAGCAGTACTTC. This gives the protein CASSWDRGRFYEQYF.

This sequence joins TRBV7-9 and TRBJ1-2, with unresolved D. The CDR3 has 18 residues. Looked up from germline, CDR1 is SEHNR and CDR2 is FQNEAQ (reference sequence). Trimming shortened V by 5 bases and J by 2 bases, and 24 bases separated the two germline ends. DNA for the CDR3: TGTGCCAGCAGCGCCCCCTTGGAGGTTATCGGAGAGAACTATGGCTACACCTTC. Its protein product is CASSAPLEVIGENYGYTF.

The chain combines TRBV7-9 with TRBJ2-5; TRBD2 might be the D (6 bases). Germline V lookup: CDR1 SEHNR, CDR2 FQNEAQ (reference sequence). Trimming removed 11 bases from V and 1 base from J, with 17 bases in between. This CDR3 region has 14 residues. The CDR3 DNA sequence: TGTGCCGAAGAAGCGGCGGGGAGCCAAGAGACCCAGTACTTC. Amino acid sequence: CAEEAAGSQETQYF.

The V and J genes are TRBV19 and TRBJ2-7, with TRBD1 matching 9 bases. CDR1 and CDR2 (germline): LNHDA, SQIVND (reference sequence). CDR3 length: 12 residues. Trimming cost V 5 bases and J 4 bases; bases outside gene matches: 0. The CDR3 spells CASSGQGYEQYF. In nucleotides, the CDR3 is TGTGCCAGTAGTGGACAGGGGTACGAGCAGTACTTC.

This clonotype occurred once. The chain joins TRBV5-5 to TRBJ2-7; D remains unclear. This CDR3 has 15 amino acids. The V end was cut by 1 base, the J end by 2 bases, with 13 bases between. CDR1 is SGHKS, CDR2 YYEKEE, per germline (reference sequence). The CDR3 sequence: CASSLYGEETYEQYF. The CDR3 DNA is TGTGCCAGCAGCTTGTATGGAGAGGAAACCTACGAGCAGTACTTC. Using reference TRBV5-5 and TRBJ2-7 for the parts outside the CDR3, the full variable domain is DAGVTQSPTHLIKTRGQQVTLRCSPISGHKSVSWYQQVLGQGPQFIFQYYEKEERGRGNFPDRFSARQFPNYSSELNVNALLLGDSALYLCASSLYGEETYEQYFGPGTRLTVT.

The chain uses TRBV29-1 and TRBJ2-7, with 9 bases lining up with TRBD2. J lost 6 bases, V lost 6 bases, and 6 bases had no gene match. CDR3 size: 12 residues. CDR1 is SQVTM, CDR2 ANQGSEA, per germline. The CDR3 here is CSVQTSGFEQYF. The CDR3, as DNA: TGCAGCGTGCAGACTAGCGGCTTCGAGCAGTACTTC.

The rearrangement links TRBV6-1 to TRBJ2-5, with TRBD1 matching 12 bases. The CDR3 runs 16 residues. After removal of 4 bases from V and 5 bases from J, the junction contained 8 bases not matched to a gene. Germline assignment: CDR1 MNHNS and CDR2 SASEGT. The CDR3 is CASSGVGTGGSETQYF. The CDR3 nucleotides are TGTGCCAGCAGTGGGGTCGGGACAGGGGGCTCGGAGACCCAGTACTTC.

The rearrangement joins TRBV7-9 to TRBJ2-1; 8 bases agree with TRBD2. The germline V gene encodes CDR1 SEHNR and CDR2 FQNEAQ (reference sequence). After removal of 7 bases from V and 7 bases from J, the junction contained 6 bases not matched to a gene. The CDR3 runs 13 residues. The DNA for the CDR3 is TGTGCCAGCAACGACAGACTAGCGAATGAGCAGTTCTTC. This gives the protein CASNDRLANEQFF.

The chain uses TRBV5-1 and TRBJ2-1, with D perhaps given as TRBD1 or TRBD2 (6 bases each). V was clipped by 6 bases and J by 8 bases, with 12 bases between them. This CDR3 contains 12 residues. Germline V gene lookup returns CDR1 SGHRS and CDR2 YFSETQ. CDR3 loop: CASKHGGHEQFF. CDR3 bases: TGCGCCAGCAAACACGGGGGCCATGAGCAGTTCTTC.

The rearrangement joins TRBV7-9 to TRBJ2-1, with a weak D call TRBD1 (6 bases). V dropped 7 bases and J dropped 4 bases, with 23 bases sitting between them. Germline CDR1 reads SEHNR; CDR2 reads FQNEAQ (reference sequence). The CDR3 is made up of 17 amino acids. The CDR3 reads CASNEGVGDYLYNEQFF. The DNA for the CDR3 is TGTGCCAGCAACGAGGGGGTAGGGGATTACTTGTACAATGAGCAGTTCTTC.

This chain connects TRBV27 to TRBJ2-7; TRBD1 is a possible D gene (5 bases). V gave up 3 bases and J gave up 6 bases, with 12 bases separating them. The CDR3 runs to 13 residues. In germline, CDR1 is MNHEY, CDR2 SMNVEV (reference sequence). CDR3 sequence reads: CASSFGRVGEQYF. The CDR3 nucleotides read TGTGCCAGCAGTTTTGGCAGGGTCGGCGAGCAGTACTTC.